This paragraph covers one T cell receptor beta chain sequence. The antigen remains undetermined. This may come from a read error, since a much larger clone is one base off. Since the CDR3 does not end with the conserved phenylalanine or tryptophan, this likely comes from a read error. Clinical Activity Scores of at least 3, NOSPECS grades of at least 4 and durations under 3 months characterized ophthalmopathy patients. Uncontrolled infection, other autoimmune disease, pregnancy or lactation barred patients from enrollment. Researchers took RNA transcripts and amplified the TCR beta CDR3 regions from them. TCR CDR3 regions were first amplified by RT-PCR with HTBI primers. TCRdb reprocessed the multiplex PCR reads with MiXCR, giving one entry per CDR3 protein. The table has around 570,000 distinct CDR3 sequences, just under 20% seen once. This entry belongs to a study of T cells in Graves' hyperthyroidism and ophthalmopathy. Study results and limitations: Ophthalmopathy, as predicted by the model, came a median 6.5 months after the prediction. Most thyroid clonotypes with frequency above 0.001 were detected in blood.

The germline V and J ends were trimmed by 6 bases and 2 bases, with 13 bases remaining between them. The CDR3 is 14 amino acids. Germline-derived CDR1 and CDR2 are SNHLY and FYNNEI. The material sequenced was blood. The sequence was collected from a man aged 35 to 55 with Graves' ophthalmopathy. The chain uses TRBV2 and TRBJ1-2, with a tentative D call TRBD1 (5 bases). The chain's CDR3 is CASRFLRDNYGYTS. As DNA, the CDR3 is TGTGCCAGCAGATTCCTGCGGGACAACTATGGCTACACCTCC.